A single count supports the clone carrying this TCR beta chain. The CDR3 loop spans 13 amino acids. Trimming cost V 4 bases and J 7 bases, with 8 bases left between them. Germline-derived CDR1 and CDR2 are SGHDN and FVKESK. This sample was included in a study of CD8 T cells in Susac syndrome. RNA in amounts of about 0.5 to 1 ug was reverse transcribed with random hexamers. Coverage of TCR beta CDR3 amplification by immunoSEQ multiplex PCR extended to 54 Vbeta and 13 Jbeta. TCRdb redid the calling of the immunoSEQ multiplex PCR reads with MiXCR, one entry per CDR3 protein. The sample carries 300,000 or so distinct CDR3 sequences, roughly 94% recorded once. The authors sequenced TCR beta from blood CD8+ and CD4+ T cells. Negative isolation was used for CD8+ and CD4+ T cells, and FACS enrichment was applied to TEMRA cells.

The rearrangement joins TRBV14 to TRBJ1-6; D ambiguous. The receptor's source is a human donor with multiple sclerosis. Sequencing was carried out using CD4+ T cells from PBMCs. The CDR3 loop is CASSPRMNSPLHF. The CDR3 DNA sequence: TGTGCCAGCAGCCCCCGGATGAATTCACCCCTCCACTTT.